These 28 T cell receptor beta chains were all obtained from the same sample, sequenced in a study of immune cell composition in non-small cell lung cancer. Normal lung was taken at the farthest possible site, at least 3 cm from tumour. The table came from immunoSEQ multiplex PCR; TCRdb's copy has only in-frame clones and leaves some out. Here the sample spans about 3,400 clones, roughly two thirds being singletons. The specimen sequenced was non-adjacent lung tissue. The receptors were sampled from a human donor with non-small cell lung cancer.

This rearrangement joins TRBV2 to TRBJ1-1; 8 bases align to TRBD1. Germline V lookup: CDR1 SNHLY, CDR2 FYNNEI. The V segment lost 0 bases and the J segment 1 base; nucleotides outside the gene matches: 4. There are 16 residues in the CDR3. CDR3 in amino acids: CASSEAGTGENTEAFF. In DNA, the CDR3 is TGTGCCAGCAGTGAAGCTGGGACAGGCGAGAACACTGAAGCTTTCTTT. Full variable domain (rest looked up from reference TRBV2 and TRBJ1-1): EPEVTQTPSHQVTQMGQEVILRCVPISNHLYFYWYRQILGQKVEFLVSFYNNEISEKSEIFDDQFSVERPDGSNFTLKIRSTKLEDSAMYFCASSEAGTGENTEAFFGQGTRLTVV.

This sequence joins TRBV7-2 and TRBJ2-1; 10 bases map to TRBD1. In germline, CDR1 is SGHTA, CDR2 FQGNSA. V lost 5 bases, J lost 8 bases, and 15 bases stayed unmatched. The CDR3 has 17 residues. CDR3 nucleotide sequence: TGTGCCAGCAGCGGAGCCGTCGGACAGGGGGAGTTCTATGAGCAGTTCTTC. This gives the protein CASSGAVGQGEFYEQFF.

By share, this clone ranks as large. The V gene is TRBV4-3, the J gene TRBJ2-1; TRBD2 is a possible D gene (6 bases). The germline V gene has CDR1 LGHNA and CDR2 YSLEER. Trimming took 1 base from V and 8 from J, leaving 12 bases between them. This CDR3 is built from 14 residues. DNA of the CDR3: TGCGCCAGCAGCCAAGGAGGCGGGGAGGATGAGCAGTTCTTC. The encoded protein is CASSQGGGEDEQFF.

This clone was recorded only once. The V call is TRBV6-6, the J call TRBJ2-7, with D hard to call. Germline V lookup: CDR1 MNHNY, CDR2 SVGAGI (reference sequence). There are 13 residues in the CDR3. V was trimmed by 5 bases and J by 4 bases, leaving 12 bases between them. CDR3 nucleotides: TGTGCCAGCAGTAAAAGTACCGGGTACGAGCAGTACTTC. Protein product: CASSKSTGYEQYF.

The chain recombines TRBV4-3 with TRBJ1-1; TRBD1 matches 9 bases. The V gene's germline CDR1 is LGHNA and CDR2 YSLEER. J gave up 5 bases and V 1 base, and 5 bases lay outside the gene matches. The CDR3 runs to 15 residues. The DNA for the CDR3 is TGCGCCAGCAGCCAAGCAGGACAGGGGTCTACTGAAGCTTTCTTT. It is translated as CASSQAGQGSTEAFF.

The chain combines TRBV5-1 with TRBJ2-1; 11 nucleotides line up with TRBD2. J lost 7 bases, V lost 4 bases, and 10 bases had no gene match. The CDR3 is 16 residues long. The V gene's germline CDR1 is SGHRS and CDR2 YFSETQ. DNA for the CDR3: TGCGCCAGCAGCCCAGATAGCGGGGGGGCCCCTAATGAGCAGTTCTTC. Protein product: CASSPDSGGAPNEQFF.

The chain joins TRBV21-1 to TRBJ2-7; TRBD1, the D gene given by the table, was not confirmed from the DNA. TRBV21-1 is an annotated pseudogene. The CDR3 length is 13 residues. In nucleotides, the CDR3 is TGTGCCAGCGGCAACAGGTGTTTCTACGAGCAGTACTTC. Its translation is CASGNRCFYEQYF.

V and J are TRBV4-3 and TRBJ2-1; 8 nucleotides line up with TRBD2. CDR3 length: 17 residues. Losses at the gene ends were 8 bases for V and 4 bases for J; bases not matched to a gene: 16. The germline CDR1 and CDR2 sequences are LGHNA and YSLEER. The CDR3, as DNA: TGCGCCAGCGGCCCCCATAGGAGCGGGGGAGAATACAATGAGCAGTTCTTC. Translation gives CASGPHRSGGEYNEQFF.

The rearrangement links TRBV5-1 to TRBJ2-1; 7 bases are shared with TRBD2. Germline CDR1 SGHRS, CDR2 YFSETQ. J gave up 5 bases and V 6 bases, and 11 bases lay outside the gene matches. The CDR3 has 15 residues. CDR3 in amino acids: CASTLTPGLNNEQFF. Written as DNA, the CDR3 is TGCGCCAGCACCCTAACTCCGGGACTAAACAATGAGCAGTTCTTC. The full variable domain, its missing parts supplied by reference TRBV5-1 and TRBJ2-1, is KAGVTQTPRYLIKTRGQQVTLSCSPISGHRSVSWYQQTPGQGLQFLFEYFSETQRNKGNFPGRFSGRQFSNSRSEMNVSTLELGDSALYLCASTLTPGLNNEQFFGPGTRLTVL.

The chain recombines TRBV4-2 with TRBJ2-7; no clear D. Germline V gene sequence: CDR1 LGHNA, CDR2 YNFKEQ. V shed 3 bases and J shed 6 bases, with 6 bases lying between them. There are 11 residues in the CDR3. The CDR3, as DNA: TGTGCCAGCAGCCAGGGCCTCGAGCAGTACTTC. This codes for CASSQGLEQYF.

By its share, this clone is large. The rearrangement links TRBV5-4 to TRBJ2-3; TRBD1 is a possible D gene (5 bases). There are 13 residues in the CDR3. V was trimmed by 4 bases and J by 2 bases, leaving 8 bases between them. Per the germline V gene, CDR1 is SGHNT and CDR2 is YYREEE (reference sequence). CDR3 DNA: TGTGCCAGCAGCGTAGGGGCCACAGATACGCAGTATTTT. It codes for CASSVGATDTQYF.

The chain recombines TRBV7-9 with TRBJ2-5; 7 nucleotides agree with TRBD2. The germline V gene has CDR1 SEHNR and CDR2 FQNEAQ (reference sequence). This CDR3 has 15 residues. Germline trimming cut 4 bases from V and 4 bases from J; bases unmatched to any gene: 9. The CDR3 protein is CASSSTGAGRETQYF. CDR3 nucleotides: TGTGCCAGCAGCTCGACTGGAGCGGGGAGAGAGACCCAGTACTTC.

The V gene is TRBV5-6, the J gene TRBJ1-2, with D tentatively TRBD1 (5 bases). Trimming left V 5 bases short and J 4 bases short, with 24 bases between. The CDR3 spans 17 residues. CDR1 is SGHDT and CDR2 is YYEEEE in the germline V gene. The chain's CDR3 is CASSSWVQGPQVYGYTF. Written as DNA, the CDR3 is TGTGCCAGCAGTTCCTGGGTGCAGGGCCCCCAGGTCTATGGCTACACCTTC.

This chain's CDR3 is CASSERGPSTDTQYF. DNA for the CDR3: TGTGCCAGCAGTGAGCGGGGGCCGAGCACAGATACGCAGTATTTT. The V gene is TRBV27, the J gene TRBJ2-3, with TRBD2 matching 8 bases. CDR3 length: 15 residues. Germline V lookup: CDR1 MNHEY, CDR2 SMNVEV (reference sequence). Unmatched junction bases numbered 4, after V lost 5 bases and J lost 0 bases.

This chain connects TRBV5-5 to TRBJ1-3; 7 bases are a match to TRBD1. CDR3 length: 15 residues. CDR1 SGHKS and CDR2 YYEKEE come from the germline V gene (reference sequence). V trimming: 4 bases; J trimming: 0 bases; junction bases outside the gene matches: 4. CDR3 nucleotides: TGTGCCAGCAGCGTCAGGACAGGCTCTGGAAACACCATATATTTT. Translating it yields CASSVRTGSGNTIYF.

The chain joins TRBV30 to TRBJ2-7; 9 nucleotides match TRBD2. V gave up 0 bases and J gave up 7 bases; unmatched junction bases: 4. This CDR3 spans 13 amino acids. CDR1 and CDR2 (germline): GTSNPN, SVGIG (reference sequence). The CDR3 is CAWSVIAGEEQYF. Here the CDR3 DNA reads TGTGCCTGGAGTGTAATAGCGGGGGAGGAGCAGTACTTC.

The chain recombines TRBV29-1 with TRBJ2-7; 10 positions match TRBD1. V was clipped by 5 bases and J by 3 bases; unmatched bases: 7. The CDR3 extends over 14 amino acids. Germline CDR1 SQVTM, CDR2 ANQGSEA. CDR3 loop: CSVSKRDRGYEQYF. In nucleotides, the CDR3 is TGCAGCGTTTCCAAAAGGGACAGGGGCTACGAGCAGTACTTC.

The gene calls are TRBV4-1 and TRBJ1-2, with 9 nucleotides matching TRBD1. Germline assignment: CDR1 MGHRA and CDR2 YSYEKL. This CDR3 is built from 14 residues. V gave up 4 bases and J gave up 2 bases; unmatched junction bases: 2. The CDR3 nucleotides read TGCGCCAGCAGCCCCGGGACAGGGAACTATGGCTACACCTTC. Translating gives CASSPGTGNYGYTF.

On this clone itself: A much more abundant neighbour one base away suggests this may be a read error. Other DNA sequences in the same sample also yield this CDR3. The chain has TRBV5-4 and TRBJ2-7; TRBD2 agrees at 9 bases. Per germline, CDR1 SGHNT and CDR2 YYREEE (reference sequence). CDR3 length: 16 residues. The CDR3 nucleotides read TGTGCTAGCAGCGGGAGTGGGCTAGCGGGGAGATACGAGCAGTACTTC. Its translation: CASSGSGLAGRYEQYF.

The chain joins TRBV6-4 to TRBJ2-3, with TRBD2 identical over 8 bases. The junction had 3 bases not matched to a gene; V was cut back by 3 bases and J by 1 base. The CDR3 contains 15 residues. Germline V CDR1 and CDR2: MRHNA, SNTAGT. The CDR3 DNA reads TGTGCCAGCAGTGAAGAGACTAGCGGCACAGATACGCAGTATTTT. Amino acid sequence: CASSEETSGTDTQYF.

The rearrangement links TRBV7-2 to TRBJ1-5, with a tentative D call TRBD1 (6 bases). The CDR3 contains 16 residues. Germline V gives CDR1 SGHTA, CDR2 FQGNSA. Trimming stripped 2 bases from V and 6 bases from J, with 17 bases between. CDR3 region: CASSLFTGSYGQPQHF. The CDR3 DNA is TGTGCCAGCAGCTTATTTACAGGGTCCTACGGTCAGCCCCAGCATTTT.

V usage is TRBV5-4 and J usage is TRBJ1-2, with 7 bases matching TRBD1. This CDR3 is built from 14 residues. Germline V gene data show CDR1 as SGHNT and CDR2 as YYREEE (reference sequence). Trimming took 4 bases from V and 4 from J; bases not matched to a gene: 7. DNA for the CDR3: TGTGCCAGCAGCCCCGAGGAGGGGGCCTATGGCTACACCTTC. Translated, it gives CASSPEEGAYGYTF.

V gene TRBV25-1 combines with J gene TRBJ1-5, with 10 nucleotides matching TRBD1. The germline gives CDR1 MGHDK, CDR2 SYGVNS. The junction had 11 bases not matched to a gene; V was cut back by 2 bases and J by 7 bases. CDR3 length: 17 amino acids. The CDR3 protein is CASSEAGTGARGQPQHF. For the CDR3, the DNA is TGTGCCAGCAGTGAAGCCGGGACAGGGGCACGCGGCCAGCCCCAGCATTTT.

The chain employs TRBV19 and TRBJ1-2; 8 nucleotides line up with TRBD1. This CDR3 has 15 residues. Germline-derived CDR1 and CDR2 are LNHDA and SQIVND (reference sequence). The ends lost 5 bases at V and 7 bases at J; junction bases unmatched: 12. CDR3 loop: CASSPRGQAEGGYTF. The CDR3, as DNA: TGTGCCAGTAGTCCCCGGGGACAGGCTGAAGGTGGCTACACCTTC.

This chain uses TRBV20-1 with TRBJ2-5; D uncertain. The CDR3 runs to 10 residues. The V and J ends lost 5 bases and 5 bases respectively, with 6 bases between them. Germline V lookup: CDR1 DFQATT, CDR2 SNEGSKA (reference sequence). The CDR3 bases are TGCAGTGCTTCCCAGGAGACCCAGTACTTC. Translated, it gives CSASQETQYF.

J is TRBJ2-1 and V is TRBV7-9, with 11 bases identical to TRBD2. V was clipped by 5 bases and J by 12 bases; unmatched bases: 3. The length of the CDR3 is 12 residues. Germline loops: CDR1 SEHNR, CDR2 FQNEAQ (reference sequence). CDR3 sequence reads: CASSSTSGGQFF. DNA for the CDR3: TGTGCCAGCAGCAGCACTAGCGGGGGGCAGTTCTTC.

This clone was seen more than once but under ten times. The CDR3 bases are TGTGCCAGCAGCTTAACGGTAGGGGTATACGAGCAGTACTTC. Translation gives CASSLTVGVYEQYF. The chain uses TRBV7-2 and TRBJ2-7, with D maybe TRBD1 (5 bases). The CDR3 totals 14 residues. Trimming removed 2 bases from V and 4 bases from J, with 12 bases in between. Germline CDR1 SGHTA, CDR2 FQGNSA.

The chain uses TRBV5-4 and TRBJ2-3; a possible D gene is TRBD1 (6 bases). This CDR3 contains 15 residues. Germline-derived CDR1 and CDR2 are SGHNT and YYREEE (reference sequence). Trimming removed 2 bases from V and 2 bases from J, with 12 bases in between. In nucleotides, the CDR3 is TGTGCCAGCAGCTTCCGGGACAAGTCCACAGATACGCAGTATTTT. Translating gives CASSFRDKSTDTQYF.